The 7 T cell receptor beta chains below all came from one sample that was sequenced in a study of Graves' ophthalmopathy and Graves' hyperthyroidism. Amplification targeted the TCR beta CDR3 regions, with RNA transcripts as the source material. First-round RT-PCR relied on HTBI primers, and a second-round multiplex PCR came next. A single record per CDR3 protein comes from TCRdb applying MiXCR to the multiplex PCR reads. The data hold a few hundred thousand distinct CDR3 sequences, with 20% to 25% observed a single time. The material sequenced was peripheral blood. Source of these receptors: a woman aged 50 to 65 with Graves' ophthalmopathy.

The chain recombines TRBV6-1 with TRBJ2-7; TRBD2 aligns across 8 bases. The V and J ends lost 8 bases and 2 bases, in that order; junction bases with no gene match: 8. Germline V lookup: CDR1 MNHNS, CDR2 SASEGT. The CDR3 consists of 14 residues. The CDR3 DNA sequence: TGTGCCAGCCAGGGACTAGGTTTGACCTACGAGCAGTACTTC. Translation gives CASQGLGLTYEQYF.

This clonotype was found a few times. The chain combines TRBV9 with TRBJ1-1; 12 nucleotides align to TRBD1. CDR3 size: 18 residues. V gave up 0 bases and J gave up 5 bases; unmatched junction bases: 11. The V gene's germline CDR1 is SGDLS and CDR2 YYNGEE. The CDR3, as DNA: TGTGCCAGCAGCGTAGTCCAGTCCCGGGACAGGGGGCTTACTGAAGCTTTCTTT. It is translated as CASSVVQSRDRGLTEAFF.

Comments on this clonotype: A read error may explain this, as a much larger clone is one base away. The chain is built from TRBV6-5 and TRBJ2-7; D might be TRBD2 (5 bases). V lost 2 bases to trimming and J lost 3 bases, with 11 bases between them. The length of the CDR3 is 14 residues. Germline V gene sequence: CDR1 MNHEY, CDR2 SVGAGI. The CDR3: CASSYPTRDYEQYF. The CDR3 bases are TGTGCCAGCAGTTACCCGACACGGGACTACGAGCAGTACTTC.

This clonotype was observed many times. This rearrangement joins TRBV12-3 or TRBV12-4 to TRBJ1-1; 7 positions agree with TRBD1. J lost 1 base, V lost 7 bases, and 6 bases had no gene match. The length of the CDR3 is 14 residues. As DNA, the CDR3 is TGTGCCAGCACCCGGACAGGAGGGAACACTGAAGCTTTCTTT. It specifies CASTRTGGNTEAFF.

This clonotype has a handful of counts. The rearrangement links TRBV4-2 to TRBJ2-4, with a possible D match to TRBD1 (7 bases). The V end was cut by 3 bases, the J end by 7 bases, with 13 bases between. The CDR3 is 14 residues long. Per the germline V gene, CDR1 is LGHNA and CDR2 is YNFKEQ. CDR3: CASSQEGAWNIQYF. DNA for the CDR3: TGTGCCAGCAGCCAGGAGGGGGCCTGGAACATTCAGTACTTC.

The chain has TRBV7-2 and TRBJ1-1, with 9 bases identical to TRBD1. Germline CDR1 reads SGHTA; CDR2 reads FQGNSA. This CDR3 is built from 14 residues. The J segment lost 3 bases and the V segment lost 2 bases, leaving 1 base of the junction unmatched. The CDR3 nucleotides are TGTGCCAGCAGCTTATGGGACAGGGACACTGAAGCTTTCTTT. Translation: CASSLWDRDTEAFF.

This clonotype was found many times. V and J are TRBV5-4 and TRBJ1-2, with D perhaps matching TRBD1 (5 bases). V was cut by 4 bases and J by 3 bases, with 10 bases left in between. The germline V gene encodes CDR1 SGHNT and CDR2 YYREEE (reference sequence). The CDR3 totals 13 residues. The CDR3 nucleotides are TGTGCCAGCAGCCATGACAGATACTATGGCTACACCTTC. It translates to CASSHDRYYGYTF.